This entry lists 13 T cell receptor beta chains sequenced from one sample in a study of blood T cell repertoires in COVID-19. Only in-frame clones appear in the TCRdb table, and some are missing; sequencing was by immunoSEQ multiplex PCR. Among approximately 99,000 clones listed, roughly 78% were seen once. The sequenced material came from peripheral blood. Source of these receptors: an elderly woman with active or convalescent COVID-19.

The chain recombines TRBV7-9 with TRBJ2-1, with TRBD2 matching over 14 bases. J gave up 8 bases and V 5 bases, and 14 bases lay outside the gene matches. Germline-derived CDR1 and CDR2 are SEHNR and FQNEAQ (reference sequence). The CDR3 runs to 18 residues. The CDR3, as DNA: TGTGCCAGCAGCCAAGGACAAGCCGGGACTAGCGGGAGTGATGAGCAGTTCTTC. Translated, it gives CASSQGQAGTSGSDEQFF.

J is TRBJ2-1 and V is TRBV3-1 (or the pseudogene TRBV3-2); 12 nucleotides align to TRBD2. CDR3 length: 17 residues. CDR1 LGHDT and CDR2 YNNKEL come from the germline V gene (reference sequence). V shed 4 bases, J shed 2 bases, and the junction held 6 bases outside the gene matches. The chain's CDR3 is CASSLPGLAGAYNEQFF. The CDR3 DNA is TGTGCCAGCAGCCTTCCGGGACTAGCGGGCGCCTACAATGAGCAGTTCTTC.

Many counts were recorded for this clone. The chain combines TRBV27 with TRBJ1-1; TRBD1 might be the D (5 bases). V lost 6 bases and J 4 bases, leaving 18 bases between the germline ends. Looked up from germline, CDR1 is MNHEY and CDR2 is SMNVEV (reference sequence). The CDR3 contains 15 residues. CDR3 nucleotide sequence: TGTGCCAGCAGCTACCGACAGATAAGGGGCACTGAAGCTTTCTTT. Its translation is CASSYRQIRGTEAFF.

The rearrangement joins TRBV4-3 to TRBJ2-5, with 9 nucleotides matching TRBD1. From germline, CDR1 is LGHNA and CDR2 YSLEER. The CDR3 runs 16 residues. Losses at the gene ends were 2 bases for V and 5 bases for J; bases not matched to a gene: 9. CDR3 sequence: CASSQTAGQGVETQYF. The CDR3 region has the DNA TGCGCCAGCAGCCAAACCGCGGGACAGGGAGTTGAGACCCAGTACTTC.

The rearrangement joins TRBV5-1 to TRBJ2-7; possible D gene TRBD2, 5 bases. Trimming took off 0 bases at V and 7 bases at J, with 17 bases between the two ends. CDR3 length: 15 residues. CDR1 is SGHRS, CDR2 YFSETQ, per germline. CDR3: CASSLDSATTGEQYF. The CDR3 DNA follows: TGCGCCAGCAGCTTGGATTCGGCGACTACGGGGGAGCAGTACTTC.

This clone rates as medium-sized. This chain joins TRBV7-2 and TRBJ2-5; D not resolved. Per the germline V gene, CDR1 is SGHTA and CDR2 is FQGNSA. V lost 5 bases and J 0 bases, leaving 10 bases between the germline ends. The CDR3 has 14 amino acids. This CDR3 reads CASSPTGNQETQYF. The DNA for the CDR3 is TGTGCCAGCAGCCCCACCGGTAACCAAGAGACCCAGTACTTC.

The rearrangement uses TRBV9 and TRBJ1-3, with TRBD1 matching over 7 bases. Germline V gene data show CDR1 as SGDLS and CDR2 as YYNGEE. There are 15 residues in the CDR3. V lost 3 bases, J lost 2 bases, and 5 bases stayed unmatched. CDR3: CASSASGGPGNTIYF. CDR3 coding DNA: TGTGCCAGCAGCGCGTCAGGGGGACCTGGAAACACCATATATTTT. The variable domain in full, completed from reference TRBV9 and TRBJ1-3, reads DSGVTQTPKHLITATGQRVTLRCSPRSGDLSVYWYQQSLDQGLQFLIQYYNGEERAKGNILERFSAQQFPDLHSELNLSSLELGDSALYFCASSASGGPGNTIYFGEGSWLTVV.

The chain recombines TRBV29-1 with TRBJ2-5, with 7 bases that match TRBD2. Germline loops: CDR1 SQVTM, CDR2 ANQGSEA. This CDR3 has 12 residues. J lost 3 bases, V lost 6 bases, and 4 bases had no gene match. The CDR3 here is CSVVGGEETQYF. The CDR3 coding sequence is TGCAGCGTGGTGGGGGGGGAAGAGACCCAGTACTTC.

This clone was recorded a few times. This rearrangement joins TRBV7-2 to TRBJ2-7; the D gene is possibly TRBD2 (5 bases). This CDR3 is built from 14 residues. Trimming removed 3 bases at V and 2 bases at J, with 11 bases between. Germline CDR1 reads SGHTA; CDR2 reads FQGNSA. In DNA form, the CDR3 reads TGTGCCAGCAGCTTGGAGGTGGGAGCCTACGAGCAGTACTTC. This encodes CASSLEVGAYEQYF.

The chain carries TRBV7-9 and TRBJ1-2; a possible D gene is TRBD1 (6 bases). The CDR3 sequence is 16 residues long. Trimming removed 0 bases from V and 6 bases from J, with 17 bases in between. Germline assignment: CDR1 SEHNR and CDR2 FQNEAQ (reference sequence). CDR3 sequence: CASSLALSGGLNGYTF. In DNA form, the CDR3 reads TGTGCCAGCAGCTTAGCGCTCTCGGGGGGCCTGAATGGCTACACCTTC.

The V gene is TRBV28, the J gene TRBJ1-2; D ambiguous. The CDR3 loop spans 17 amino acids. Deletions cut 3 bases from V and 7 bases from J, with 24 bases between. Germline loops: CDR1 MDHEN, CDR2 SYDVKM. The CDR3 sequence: CASSFIDSVRRASGYTF. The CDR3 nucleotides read TGTGCCAGCAGTTTTATCGACTCTGTTCGGCGCGCCTCTGGCTACACCTTC.

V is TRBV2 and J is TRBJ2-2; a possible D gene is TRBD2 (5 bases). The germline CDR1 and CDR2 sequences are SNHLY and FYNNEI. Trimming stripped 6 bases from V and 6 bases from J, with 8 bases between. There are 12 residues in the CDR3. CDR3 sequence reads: CASSGVAGELFF. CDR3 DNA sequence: TGTGCCAGCAGCGGGGTCGCCGGGGAGCTGTTTTTT.

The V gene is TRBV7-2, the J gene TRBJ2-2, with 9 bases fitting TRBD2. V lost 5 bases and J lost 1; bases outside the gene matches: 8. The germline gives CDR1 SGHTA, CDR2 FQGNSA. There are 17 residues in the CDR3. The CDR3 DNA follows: TGTGCCAGCAGCCCAAGGGGTAGCGGGGGGAACACCGGGGAGCTGTTTTTT. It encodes CASSPRGSGGNTGELFF.